Presented here are 12 T cell receptor beta chains from one specimen sequenced in a study of chemoradiotherapy in HPV16-positive cancers. Assay used: immunoSEQ multiplex PCR; TCRdb lists only in-frame clones, some missing. The sample lists 6,000 or so clones, roughly 90% seen once, with more than 1.5% in the top ten. This specimen was blood, taken from a patient who underwent chemoradiotherapy. The receptors were sampled from a human donor with HPV-associated anogenital cancer.

V is TRBV5-1 and J is TRBJ2-1; 8 positions match TRBD2. V was pared by 6 bases and J by 6 bases, with 5 bases of the junction left unmatched. Per germline, CDR1 SGHRS and CDR2 YFSETQ. The CDR3 runs to 13 residues. CDR3 region: CASIGLATNEQFF. The CDR3 nucleotides are TGCGCCAGCATTGGACTAGCCACCAATGAGCAGTTCTTC.

This clone was seen more than once but under ten times. An end of the junction differs from the germline gene, which may be a read error. CDR3 protein: CASTGRAYNSPLHF. The CDR3 DNA sequence: TGTGCTAGTACGGGGCGAGCCTATAATTCACCCCTCCACTTT. The rearrangement uses TRBV19 and TRBJ1-6, with D perhaps TRBD1 (5 bases). The CDR3 is 14 residues long. The V gene's germline CDR1 is LNHDA and CDR2 SQIVND (reference sequence).

The table lists this clone with a count of one. The CDR3 region has the DNA TGTGCCAGCAGGGACGGGAACTTGTATGGCTACACCTTC. Its translation: CASRDGNLYGYTF. The V and J genes are TRBV2 and TRBJ1-2; no clear D gene. Germline V gene data show CDR1 as SNHLY and CDR2 as FYNNEI. V was cut by 6 bases and J by 5 bases, with 13 bases left in between. The CDR3 length is 13 residues.

This chain uses TRBV6-5 with TRBJ2-7; 9 bases match TRBD1. The CDR3 runs to 15 residues. Trimming at V came to 6 bases and at J to 4 bases, leaving 10 bases not matched to a gene. Germline CDR1 and CDR2: MNHEY and SVGAGI. The CDR3 reads CASSPGGTGRYEQYF. The CDR3 DNA sequence: TGTGCCAGCAGCCCAGGGGGGACAGGGCGATACGAGCAGTACTTC.

This sequence joins TRBV28 and TRBJ1-4; D is possibly TRBD1 (5 bases). Germline CDR1 MDHEN, CDR2 SYDVKM. CDR3 length: 14 residues. Trimming left V 7 bases short and J 5 bases short, with 14 bases between. DNA for the CDR3: TGTGCCAGCAAACCGTGGGGGGGGAATGAAAAACTGTTTTTT. Translation gives CASKPWGGNEKLFF.

This clone was observed once. V is TRBV7-9 and J is TRBJ2-7; TRBD2 agrees at 11 bases. V was clipped by 3 bases and J by 3 bases; unmatched bases: 4. This CDR3 has 15 residues. In germline, CDR1 is SEHNR, CDR2 FQNEAQ (reference sequence). The CDR3: CASSFTSGGFYEQYF. CDR3 coding DNA: TGTGCCAGCAGCTTTACTAGCGGGGGATTCTACGAGCAGTACTTC.

The chain links TRBV9 to TRBJ1-4; weak D call: TRBD1 (6 bases). The germline CDR1 and CDR2 sequences are SGDLS and YYNGEE. The V and J ends lost 4 bases and 8 bases respectively, with 12 bases between them. CDR3 size: 13 residues. CDR3 protein: CASSRGQGEKLFF. In DNA form, the CDR3 reads TGTGCCAGCAGCCGTGGGCAGGGGGAAAAACTGTTTTTT.

The rearrangement links TRBV5-1 to TRBJ2-1; tentative D call: TRBD1 (5 bases). Between the trimmed V and J ends, which lost 0 bases and 4 bases, there was a span of 11 bases. In germline, CDR1 is SGHRS, CDR2 YFSETQ. The CDR3 is 15 residues long. CDR3: CASSLDTGRYNEQFF. The CDR3 DNA follows: TGCGCCAGCAGCTTGGATACAGGCCGGTACAATGAGCAGTTCTTC.

CDR3 loop: CASSQDRLGLGELFF. CDR3 in DNA: TGCGCCAGCAGCCAAGATCGTTTGGGGCTCGGGGAGCTGTTTTTT. The chain recombines TRBV4-3 with TRBJ2-2; a possible D gene is TRBD1 (5 bases). Germline CDR1 and CDR2: LGHNA and YSLEER. The CDR3 spans 15 residues. V was cut by 0 bases and J by 7 bases, with 12 bases left in between.

V and J are TRBV9 and TRBJ1-5, with 7 bases identical to TRBD1. Per germline, CDR1 SGDLS and CDR2 YYNGEE. Trimming took 5 bases from V and 7 from J; bases not matched to a gene: 12. This CDR3 is built from 15 residues. The CDR3 DNA sequence: TGTGCCAGCAGTACAGGGGCCGGAGAAGTACAGCCCCAGCATTTT. It is translated as CASSTGAGEVQPQHF.

The genes are TRBV10-1 and TRBJ1-6; weak D call: TRBD1 (5 bases). With 3 bases removed from V and 7 bases from J, the gap between germline ends came to 10 bases. This CDR3 comprises 14 residues. Germline V gene data show CDR1 as WNHNN and CDR2 as SYGVQD (reference sequence). The CDR3 protein is CASSDSSGNSPLHF. The CDR3 region has the DNA TGCGCCAGCAGTGATTCGTCAGGGAATTCACCCCTCCACTTT.

This chain connects TRBV7-8 to TRBJ1-2, with D tentatively TRBD1 (6 bases). V was shortened by 5 bases and J by 1 base, with 17 bases between the two germline ends. The CDR3 is 16 amino acids. Germline lookup yields CDR1 SGHVS and CDR2 FQNEAQ. The DNA of the CDR3 is TGTGCCAGCAGCCCACCTTGGACAGATCTTAACTATGGCTACACCTTC. Encoded protein: CASSPPWTDLNYGYTF. Full variable domain (missing parts from reference TRBV7-8 and TRBJ1-2): GAGVSQSPRYKVAKRGQDVALRCDPISGHVSLFWYQQALGQGPEFLTYFQNEAQLDKSGLPSDRFFAERPEGSVSTLKIQRTQQEDSAVYLCASSPPWTDLNYGYTFGSGTRLTVV.